The text below deals with one TCR beta chain. It has no known antigen specificity. The input lacks base qualities; no much larger clone sits a single base away. The method behind the library was 5' RACE. The sample was run on an Illumina HiSeq 2500. A second about 7 to 12 cycle PCR used a sample-barcoded 5' primer and a J-beta primer mix. A unique molecular identifier was introduced onto each TCR beta cDNA molecule by a template-switch 5' adaptor carrying 12 random nucleotides. Each sample yielded at least 2.5 million CDR3-containing paired-end reads. First-strand cDNA synthesis was performed from all RNA using the Mint cDNA synthesis kit, with priming by a TRBC-specific oligonucleotide. Following uracil-DNA glycosylase treatment, all cDNA underwent a first 18-cycle PCR with the universal primers M1SS and BC2_uni_R. Under the source paper's analysis protocol: Each sample was normalized by randomly selecting 1 million high-quality reads, each carrying a distinct molecular identifier. Instead of being binned into consensus sequences, reads with shared molecular identifiers were discarded. MiTCR, with a Q25 quality threshold and the strictest error-elimination algorithm, was used for CDR3 identification, clonotype clustering and error correction. A nonparametric unseen species model with Euler transformation was used to estimate a lower bound on total TCR beta diversity. The public reads were quality trimmed at Q25 with fastp and then assembled into clones with MiXCR by TCRdb, keeping productive beta chains. Merged by CDR3 protein, the rows form single entries marked with the most common genes and DNA. The V and J calls here are based on TCRdb, not the publication. This sample comprises around 320,000 distinct CDR3 sequences, 25% to 30% of them detected only once. The ten largest clonotypes hold around 29% of the sample.

The 39 donors, aged 6 to 90 years, were systemically healthy Caucasian individuals from Russia. Approximately 10 milliliters of peripheral blood were collected from each donor into EDTA-treated Vacutainer tubes. Ficoll-Paque density-gradient centrifugation was used to isolate PBMCs, with at least 7 million per sample. Total RNA, at least 6 micrograms per sample, was extracted from PBMCs with Trizol reagent. The percentages of naive CD45RAhigh/CD27high T cells were determined by flow cytometry on a PBMC aliquot from every donor. The CDR3, from cysteine to phenylalanine, totals 17 residues. Solely the CDR3 DNA is kept, with 51 bases framed from the first base. V trim: 0 bases; J trim: 0 bases; unmatched bases: 7. Reading the germline V gene (reference sequence) gives CDR1 DFQATT and CDR2 SNEGSKA. These data originate in a study of blood T cells in healthy people across ages (dated by TCRdb to the mid-2010s). A note on the overall study: In model experiments, template switching captured about one uniquely barcoded TCR beta cDNA molecule for every two T cells. Using deep sequencing normalized with unique cDNA molecular identifiers, the study measured how TCR beta repertoire diversity changes with age. The donors were split into four age groups: young (average approximately 16 years), middle-aged (39), aged (around 67) and long-lived (more than 80). To avoid experimental bias, donors of different ages were distributed randomly across sequencing lanes. The study analyzed two additional independent replicas of 1 million unique cDNA reads from the same blood draw for two donors, one aged 18 to 30 and one aged 80 or older. Study-level results and caveats: Because donor CMV infection status was unknown, age-related changes in expanded clonotypes were potentially confounded. Total diversity estimates from one million sequenced T cells were considered lower bounds and underestimates. As age increased, observed TCR beta diversity per million T cells dropped in a roughly linear way, and a significant reduction was already evident by age roughly 36. The long-lived group showed more naive CD4+ T cells, fewer expanded clones and increased TCR diversity than the aged group, suggesting age selection. Observed TCR beta diversity correlated strongly with the percentage of naive T cells measured by flow cytometry. Conclusive comparison of naive and antigen-experienced compartments was prevented by the profiling of bulk unsorted PBMCs.

Sequenced material: blood. The chain uses TRBV20-1 and TRBJ2-4; 8 bases in the middle match TRBD2. This clonotype originated in a woman between 70 and 85 years old in good health. The CDR3: CSARESTSGLAKNIQYF. The nucleotides read TGCAGTGCTAGAGAGAGCACTAGCGGACTAGCCAAAAACATTCAGTACTTC.